Listed here are 19 T cell receptor beta chains from one sample, sequenced in a study of neurological immune-mediated disorders. TCRdb fed the 5' RACE reads into MiXCR, producing one record per CDR3 protein. The sample includes some 76,000 distinct CDR3 sequences, 2.5% to 4% of them seen just once. The material sequenced was PBMCs. These receptors all come from a woman aged 45-59 years with multiple sclerosis.

This clonotype showed up many times. The chain combines TRBV6-2 or TRBV6-3 with TRBJ2-7; TRBD2 might be the D (5 bases). Trimming left V 7 bases short and J 1 base short, with 8 bases between. The CDR3 extends over 12 amino acids. CDR1 and CDR2 from the germline V gene are MNHEY and SVGEGT. The CDR3, as DNA: TGTGCCAGCAACGGGGTTTCCTACGAGCAGTACTTC. It codes for CASNGVSYEQYF.

This clonotype was seen at least ten times. V and J are TRBV5-6 and TRBJ1-2; D possibly corresponds to TRBD1 (5 bases). The CDR3 covers 14 residues. The V end lost 2 bases, the J end lost 2 bases, and 10 bases lay between the germline ends. Germline lookup yields CDR1 SGHDT and CDR2 YYEEEE. CDR3: CASSLTGRNYGYTF. DNA for the CDR3: TGTGCCAGCAGCTTAACGGGACGGAACTATGGCTACACCTTC.

This clonotype was observed at least ten times. V is TRBV7-2 and J is TRBJ2-5, with D possibly matching TRBD2 (5 bases). Germline assignment: CDR1 SGHTA and CDR2 FQGNSA. Trimming removed 0 bases at V and 5 bases at J, with 10 bases between. The CDR3 sequence is 14 residues long. The CDR3 is CASSLASSLETQYF. In nucleotides, the CDR3 is TGTGCCAGCAGCTTAGCGTCTAGCCTGGAGACCCAGTACTTC.

This clonotype has ten or more counts. The CDR3 loop is CATSGPGHDIQYF. CDR3 DNA sequence: TGTGCCACCAGTGGCCCGGGACACGACATTCAGTACTTC. The genes are TRBV24-1 and TRBJ2-4; a possible D gene is TRBD1 (6 bases). V dropped 5 bases and J dropped 8 bases, with 12 bases sitting between them. The CDR3 has 13 residues. Germline loops: CDR1 KGHDR, CDR2 SFDVKD.

V usage is TRBV27 and J usage is TRBJ2-3; 16 nucleotides match TRBD2. This CDR3 region has 19 residues. The germline CDR1 and CDR2 sequences are MNHEY and SMNVEV (reference sequence). After removal of 4 bases from V and 2 bases from J, the junction contained 9 bases not matched to a gene. CDR3 DNA sequence: TGTGCCAGCAGTTCGGCCGGGACTAGCGGGGGGGTTTACACAGATACGCAGTATTTT. Its protein is CASSSAGTSGGVYTDTQYF.

At least ten counts were recorded for this clonotype. The chain carries TRBV12-3 or TRBV12-4 and TRBJ1-2; D is unresolved. Trimming shortened V by 6 bases and J by 4 bases, and 15 bases separated the two germline ends. The CDR3 extends over 14 amino acids. DNA of the CDR3: TGTGCCAGCAGCTGGGGTCAGACTGCCTATGGCTACACCTTC. Translation: CASSWGQTAYGYTF.

This clonotype occurred many times. This rearrangement joins TRBV7-9 to TRBJ2-2; D is ambiguous. V was trimmed by 2 bases and J by 1 base, leaving 8 bases between them. This CDR3 has 15 amino acids. CDR1 is SEHNR, CDR2 FQNEAQ, per germline (reference sequence). The CDR3 DNA sequence: TGTGCCAGCAGCTTATTAATGAAGAACACCGGGGAGCTGTTTTTT. It is translated as CASSLLMKNTGELFF. The full variable domain, its missing parts supplied by reference TRBV7-9 and TRBJ2-2, is DTGVSQNPRHKITKRGQNVTFRCDPISEHNRLYWYRQTLGQGPEFLTYFQNEAQLEKSRLLSDRFSAERPKGSFSTLEIQRTEQGDSAMYLCASSLLMKNTGELFFGEGSRLTVL.

The table lists this clonotype with many counts. J is TRBJ2-7 and V is TRBV7-2, with D unclear. Trimming removed 6 bases from V and 1 base from J, with 13 bases in between. The CDR3 covers 14 residues. Germline assignment: CDR1 SGHTA and CDR2 FQGNSA. CDR3 coding DNA: TGTGCCAGCAGGCTGGGTAGTGGTTCCTACGAGCAGTACTTC. Translated: CASRLGSGSYEQYF.

This clonotype was seen repeatedly, ten times or more. The CDR3 loop reads CASRPAGGGDTQYF. DNA for the CDR3: TGTGCCAGCAGGCCCGCGGGGGGCGGTGATACGCAGTATTTT. The rearrangement joins TRBV12-3 or TRBV12-4 to TRBJ2-3; 8 bases are shared with TRBD2. With V trimmed by 6 bases and J by 6 bases, 8 bases remained unmatched. CDR3 length equals 14 residues.

Many counts were recorded for this clonotype. The chain joins TRBV28 to TRBJ2-1; TRBD2 agrees at 13 bases. Germline assignment: CDR1 MDHEN and CDR2 SYDVKM. The ends lost 6 bases at V and 7 bases at J; junction bases unmatched: 12. The CDR3 runs to 17 residues. The CDR3 sequence: CASRPTSGRAWRNEQFF. CDR3 DNA: TGTGCCAGCAGGCCAACTAGCGGGAGGGCCTGGAGGAATGAGCAGTTCTTC. Using reference TRBV28 and TRBJ2-1 for the parts outside the CDR3, the full variable domain is DVKVTQSSRYLVKRTGEKVFLECVQDMDHENMFWYRQDPGLGLRLIYFSYDVKMKEKGDIPEGYSVSREKKERFSLILESASTNQTSMYLCASRPTSGRAWRNEQFFGPGTRLTVL.

The gene calls are TRBV20-1 and TRBJ2-7, with D possibly matching TRBD2 (5 bases). The CDR3 is 13 amino acids. Per germline, CDR1 DFQATT and CDR2 SNEGSKA (reference sequence). Trimming pared 3 bases from V and 2 bases from J, leaving 11 bases between. In nucleotides, the CDR3 is TGCAGTGCTAGTGCGGGCCCTCCCTACGAGCAGTACTTC. Its translation: CSASAGPPYEQYF.

This clonotype was seen ten or more times. The V call is TRBV20-1, the J call TRBJ2-2; a possible D gene is TRBD2 (6 bases). V gave up 7 bases and J gave up 1 base, with 13 bases separating them. Germline-derived CDR1 and CDR2 are DFQATT and SNEGSKA (reference sequence). This CDR3 comprises 14 residues. Written as DNA, the CDR3 is TGCAGTGGCACCTGGGGGGAGAACACCGGGGAGCTGTTTTTT. Amino acids: CSGTWGENTGELFF.

This clonotype was observed many times. V usage is TRBV9 and J usage is TRBJ1-6; 9 positions match TRBD1. V gave up 2 bases and J gave up 9 bases; unmatched junction bases: 6. The germline V gene has CDR1 SGDLS and CDR2 YYNGEE. This CDR3 comprises 15 residues. CDR3 amino acids: CASSVVRDRASPLHF. The CDR3 bases are TGTGCCAGCAGCGTTGTTCGGGACAGGGCTTCACCCCTCCACTTT.

This clonotype was picked up many times. The chain employs TRBV5-1 and TRBJ2-5; no reliable D call. CDR3 length: 13 amino acids. Germline V gene data show CDR1 as SGHRS and CDR2 as YFSETQ. With 0 bases removed from V and 0 bases from J, the gap between germline ends came to 3 bases. The CDR3: CASSLEDQETQYF. Written as DNA, the CDR3 is TGCGCCAGCAGCTTGGAAGACCAAGAGACCCAGTACTTC.

This clonotype occurred many times. The chain is built from TRBV24-1 and TRBJ2-1; 12 bases line up with TRBD2. The J segment lost 0 bases and the V segment lost 6 bases, leaving 11 bases of the junction unmatched. The CDR3 loop spans 19 amino acids. Looked up from germline, CDR1 is KGHDR and CDR2 is SFDVKD. The CDR3 spells CATSPLVTSGSLSYNEQFF. The CDR3 bases are TGTGCCACCAGTCCCCTTGTGACTAGCGGGAGTCTCTCCTACAATGAGCAGTTCTTC.

This clonotype was seen repeatedly, ten times or more. The V and J genes are TRBV3-1 and TRBJ1-1, with 7 bases fitting TRBD1. V lost 5 bases, J lost 6 bases, and 12 bases stayed unmatched. CDR1 is LGHDT, CDR2 YNNKEL, per germline (reference sequence). This CDR3 has 15 residues. CDR3 coding DNA: TGTGCCAGCAGCTTCAATCCGGGACAGAGAGCTGAAGCTTTCTTT. Translating gives CASSFNPGQRAEAFF.

This clonotype was picked up many times. The V gene is TRBV29-1, the J gene TRBJ2-2, with 7 nucleotides matching TRBD1. The V gene end was trimmed by 4 bases and the J gene end by 4 bases; junction bases not matched to a gene: 9. Germline V lookup: CDR1 SQVTM, CDR2 ANQGSEA. CDR3 size: 15 residues. CDR3: CSVGRQGGTTGELFF. In nucleotides, the CDR3 is TGCAGCGTTGGAAGACAGGGTGGGACCACCGGGGAGCTGTTTTTT.

Ten or more counts support this clonotype. This rearrangement joins TRBV6-1 to TRBJ1-2; D not resolved. The CDR3 is made up of 15 amino acids. The V gene's germline CDR1 is MNHNS and CDR2 SASEGT. The ends were cut back, 1 base at V and 4 bases at J, with 13 bases in the middle. DNA for the CDR3: TGTGCCAGCAGTGAAGGTCCCGGCAGTAGCTATGGCTACACCTTC. This encodes CASSEGPGSSYGYTF.

This clonotype has at least ten counts. The genes are TRBV12-3 or TRBV12-4 and TRBJ2-5; 11 positions agree with TRBD2. V dropped 7 bases and J dropped 4; count of bases not matched to a gene: 14. There are 17 residues in the CDR3. As DNA, the CDR3 is TGTGCCAGCAACCTACGCACTAGCGGGGGAGGACGAGAGACCCAGTACTTC. Protein sequence: CASNLRTSGGGRETQYF.